One sample yielded the 29 T cell receptor beta chains listed below, sequenced in a study of beta chain features in type 1 diabetes. What was sequenced were expressed TCRB transcripts, since all of the isolated RNA had been reverse transcribed. Assay used: immunoSEQ multiplex PCR; TCRdb lists only in-frame clones, some missing. The sample consists of about 230,000 clones, 7.5% to 10% of them appearing once. Sequenced material: naive CD4+ T cells from blood. Receptor source: a woman aged 18-29 years in good health.

The chain joins TRBV6-5 to TRBJ2-1; D uncertain. The germline V gene encodes CDR1 MNHEY and CDR2 SVGAGI. CDR3 length equals 12 residues. The V gene lost 3 bases and the J gene lost 10 bases, with 10 bases spanning the gap. This chain's CDR3 is CASSYSLAEQFF. CDR3 nucleotide sequence: TGTGCCAGCAGTTATTCGTTGGCAGAGCAGTTCTTC.

The J gene is TRBJ2-2, the V gene TRBV25-1; a weak D match, TRBD1 (5 bases). The length of the CDR3 is 12 residues. Germline V lookup: CDR1 MGHDK, CDR2 SYGVNS. V shed 7 bases and J shed 4 bases, with 7 bases lying between them. The DNA for the CDR3 is TGTGCCAGCAACCAGGGCACCGGGGAGCTGTTTTTT. This translates into CASNQGTGELFF. The entire variable domain, with the rest obtained from reference TRBV25-1 and TRBJ2-2, is as follows: EADIYQTPRYLVIGTGKKITLECSQTMGHDKMYWYQQDPGMELHLIHYSYGVNSTEKGDLSSESTVSRIRTEHFPLTLESARPSHTSQYLCASNQGTGELFFGEGSRLTVL.

V is TRBV29-1 and J is TRBJ1-1; TRBD1 aligns across 9 bases. This CDR3 region has 15 residues. Germline V lookup: CDR1 SQVTM, CDR2 ANQGSEA. V dropped 6 bases and J dropped 2; count of bases not matched to a gene: 10. CDR3 region: CSVGRDRVLNTEAFF. For the CDR3, the DNA is TGCAGCGTGGGTAGGGACAGGGTGTTAAACACTGAAGCTTTCTTT.

This clone has just a few counts. The chain recombines TRBV19 with TRBJ2-7, with TRBD1 as a possible D gene (5 bases). The length of the CDR3 is 17 residues. With 4 bases removed from V and 0 bases from J, the gap between germline ends came to 19 bases. Germline CDR1 and CDR2: LNHDA and SQIVND (reference sequence). CDR3 sequence reads: CASSKRVGEPLSYEQYF. As DNA, the CDR3 is TGTGCCAGTAGTAAAAGGGTAGGGGAACCCCTCTCCTACGAGCAGTACTTC.

The chain links TRBV5-1 to TRBJ2-1; D might be TRBD1 (5 bases). Per germline, CDR1 SGHRS and CDR2 YFSETQ. V was cut by 1 base and J by 6 bases, with 8 bases left in between. CDR3 size: 13 residues. Here the CDR3 DNA reads TGCGCCAGCAGCTTGAAGCAGGGCAATGAGCAGTTCTTC. Translation gives CASSLKQGNEQFF. Full variable domain (rest looked up from reference TRBV5-1 and TRBJ2-1): KAGVTQTPRYLIKTRGQQVTLSCSPISGHRSVSWYQQTPGQGLQFLFEYFSETQRNKGNFPGRFSGRQFSNSRSEMNVSTLELGDSALYLCASSLKQGNEQFFGPGTRLTVL.

The chain has TRBV18 and TRBJ1-4; D unresolved. Germline CDR1 reads KGHSH; CDR2 reads LQKENI. Trimming removed 3 bases at V and 3 bases at J, with 17 bases between. The CDR3 length is 17 residues. As DNA, the CDR3 is TGTGCCAGCTCACCCTCACTAGACGCGGGGTCTAATGAAAAACTGTTTTTT. Amino acids: CASSPSLDAGSNEKLFF.

V and J are TRBV29-1 and TRBJ2-3; 16 bases match TRBD2. CDR3 length: 15 amino acids. V shed 8 bases, J shed 4 bases, and the junction held 6 bases outside the gene matches. The germline CDR1 and CDR2 sequences are SQVTM and ANQGSEA. This CDR3 is CSMGLAGGPSDTQYF. CDR3 nucleotide sequence: TGCAGCATGGGACTAGCGGGAGGGCCCTCAGATACGCAGTATTTT.

The rearrangement joins TRBV5-1 to TRBJ1-1; unclear D gene. Germline values: CDR1 SGHRS, CDR2 YFSETQ. The CDR3 runs 15 residues. The germline V and J ends were trimmed by 0 bases and 4 bases, with 13 bases remaining between them. The CDR3, as DNA: TGCGCCAGCAGCTTGGATCCAGGAGGGAGCACTGAAGCTTTCTTT. This sequence encodes CASSLDPGGSTEAFF. The complete variable domain, with remaining parts taken from reference TRBV5-1 and TRBJ1-1, reads KAGVTQTPRYLIKTRGQQVTLSCSPISGHRSVSWYQQTPGQGLQFLFEYFSETQRNKGNFPGRFSGRQFSNSRSEMNVSTLELGDSALYLCASSLDPGGSTEAFFGQGTRLTVV.

The J gene is TRBJ2-6, the V gene TRBV30; 7 bases line up with TRBD2. This CDR3 has 18 residues. Germline V lookup: CDR1 GTSNPN, CDR2 SVGIG (reference sequence). V gave up 0 bases and J gave up 0 bases; unmatched junction bases: 8. CDR3: CAWSVGRGPHSGANVLTF. CDR3 coding DNA: TGTGCCTGGAGTGTAGGGAGGGGTCCCCACTCTGGGGCCAACGTCCTGACTTTC. Full variable domain (remainder filled in from reference TRBV30 and TRBJ2-6): SQTIHQWPATLVQPVGSPLSLECTVEGTSNPNLYWYRQAAGRGLQLLFYSVGIGQISSEVPQNLSASRPQDRQFILSSKKLLLSDSGFYLCAWSVGRGPHSGANVLTFGAGSRLTVL.

This clone was counted between two and nine times. The chain joins TRBV30 to TRBJ2-7, with a weak D call TRBD2 (5 bases). V was shortened by 1 base and J by 7 bases, with 11 bases between the two germline ends. CDR1 GTSNPN and CDR2 SVGIG come from the germline V gene (reference sequence). This CDR3 has 12 amino acids. The CDR3 reads CAWSDLTGEQYF. As DNA, the CDR3 is TGTGCCTGGAGTGACCTAACGGGAGAGCAGTACTTC.

This chain joins TRBV14 and TRBJ2-3, with TRBD1 identical over 11 bases. The CDR3 loop spans 17 amino acids. Germline values: CDR1 SGHDN, CDR2 FVKESK. The V and J ends lost 2 bases and 3 bases, in that order; junction bases with no gene match: 7. The CDR3 here is CASSQRTGGGWTDTQYF. CDR3 coding DNA: TGTGCCAGCAGCCAAAGGACAGGGGGCGGTTGGACAGATACGCAGTATTTT.

The chain uses TRBV4-1 and TRBJ2-1, with 15 bases lining up with TRBD2. Germline trimming cut 4 bases from V and 10 bases from J; bases unmatched to any gene: 5. Germline V gene data show CDR1 as MGHRA and CDR2 as YSYEKL. The CDR3 is 15 residues long. The CDR3 region is CASSRGLAGGGEQFF. DNA of the CDR3: TGCGCCAGCAGCCGCGGACTAGCGGGAGGGGGGGAGCAGTTCTTC.

V and J are TRBV9 and TRBJ2-1; 14 bases are shared with TRBD2. The CDR3 is 17 amino acids. Germline V gives CDR1 SGDLS, CDR2 YYNGEE. J gave up 9 bases and V 5 bases, and 13 bases lay outside the gene matches. DNA for the CDR3: TGTGCCAGCAGTAATCAGCCGGGACTAGCGGGAGCTGGTGAGCAGTTCTTC. This sequence encodes CASSNQPGLAGAGEQFF.

The J gene is TRBJ1-1, the V gene TRBV7-2; the D gene is possibly TRBD1 (5 bases). Germline assignment: CDR1 SGHTA and CDR2 FQGNSA. V lost 5 bases, J lost 5 bases, and 15 bases lay in between. The CDR3 extends over 14 amino acids. CDR3 in amino acids: CASSIRTGGTEAFF. The CDR3 DNA sequence: TGTGCCAGCAGCATCCGGACGGGGGGAACTGAAGCTTTCTTT.

The chain joins TRBV30 to TRBJ1-1, with TRBD1 matching over 9 bases. Trimming at V came to 0 bases and at J to 4 bases, leaving 9 bases not matched to a gene. This CDR3 comprises 16 residues. Germline assignment: CDR1 GTSNPN and CDR2 SVGIG (reference sequence). CDR3 nucleotide sequence: TGTGCCTGGAGTGTACCCCAGGGACAGGGAAGCACTGAAGCTTTCTTT. It is translated as CAWSVPQGQGSTEAFF.

This clone was found a few times. The chain combines TRBV11-1 with TRBJ2-5, with a tentative D call TRBD1 (5 bases). V gave up 7 bases and J gave up 1 base, with 13 bases separating them. Germline CDR1 reads SGHAT; CDR2 reads FQDESV (reference sequence). The CDR3 covers 14 residues. The CDR3, as DNA: TGTGCCAGCACCCCCCGACAGACCCAAGAGACCCAGTACTTC. This sequence encodes CASTPRQTQETQYF. The entire variable domain, with the rest obtained from reference TRBV11-1 and TRBJ2-5, is as follows: EAEVAQSPRYKITEKSQAVAFWCDPISGHATLYWYRQILGQGPELLVQFQDESVVDDSQLPKDRFSAERLKGVDSTLKIQPAELGDSAMYLCASTPRQTQETQYFGPGTRLLVL.

This clone has just a few counts. V gene TRBV5-1 combines with J gene TRBJ2-7; maybe TRBD1 (6 bases). The CDR3 contains 15 residues. Germline lookup yields CDR1 SGHRS and CDR2 YFSETQ. V lost 2 bases to trimming and J lost 2 bases, with 14 bases between them. The CDR3 nucleotides are TGCGCCAGCAGCTTTGGGACATCCGTACCCTACGAGCAGTACTTC. Protein: CASSFGTSVPYEQYF.

This clone was detected only a few times. This chain links TRBV5-6 with TRBJ2-2, with 8 nucleotides matching TRBD2. This CDR3 is built from 15 residues. Germline-derived CDR1 and CDR2 are SGHDT and YYEEEE. With 1 base clipped from V and 5 bases from J, the junction kept 4 bases outside the gene matches. The CDR3 loop reads CASSLSGSSTGELFF. DNA of the CDR3: TGTGCCAGCAGCTTGAGCGGGAGTAGTACCGGGGAGCTGTTTTTT.

This clone has at least ten counts. This chain joins TRBV6-6 and TRBJ2-7, with D uncertain. Trimming cost V 6 bases and J 5 bases, with 8 bases left between them. Germline lookup yields CDR1 MNHNY and CDR2 SVGAGI (reference sequence). CDR3 length: 11 residues. CDR3 sequence: CASSLANEQYF. In nucleotides, the CDR3 is TGTGCCAGCAGCCTTGCTAACGAGCAGTACTTC.

In its sample, this clone was seen a few times. This rearrangement joins TRBV6-1 to TRBJ1-1; D is perhaps TRBD1 (5 bases). V was cut by 4 bases and J by 3 bases, with 9 bases left in between. The CDR3 runs to 13 residues. Germline V gives CDR1 MNHNS, CDR2 SASEGT. The DNA for the CDR3 is TGTGCCAGCAGTGCAAAGGGGTACACTGAAGCTTTCTTT. It encodes CASSAKGYTEAFF.

V and J are TRBV18 and TRBJ1-2; D remains ambiguous. Germline V gene data show CDR1 as KGHSH and CDR2 as LQKENI. V lost 2 bases and J lost 4, with 11 bases in between. The length of the CDR3 is 14 residues. The CDR3 is CASSPWAGTYGYTF. The CDR3, as DNA: TGTGCCAGCTCACCATGGGCAGGAACCTATGGCTACACCTTC.

The V and J genes are TRBV27 and TRBJ1-6, with 9 bases fitting TRBD1. After removal of 8 bases from V and 14 bases from J, the junction contained 10 bases not matched to a gene. The V gene's germline CDR1 is MNHEY and CDR2 SMNVEV (reference sequence). The CDR3 is 13 amino acids. CDR3 bases: TGTGCCAGCGGACAGGGGAACACAGTGGCCCTCCACTTT. Translated, it gives CASGQGNTVALHF.

The genes are TRBV6-5 and TRBJ2-5; 8 bases match TRBD1. The CDR3 consists of 16 residues. The germline gives CDR1 MNHEY, CDR2 SVGAGI. V dropped 0 bases and J dropped 9; count of bases not matched to a gene: 12. As DNA, the CDR3 is TGTGCCAGCAGTTACTCCGACAGGGGAGGTTTTTCGTCCCAGTACTTC. This codes for CASSYSDRGGFSSQYF.

The chain employs TRBV5-4 and TRBJ1-5; tentatively, D is TRBD1 (5 bases). The germline gives CDR1 SGHNT, CDR2 YYREEE (reference sequence). Trimming stripped 1 base from V and 2 bases from J, with 10 bases between. The CDR3 runs 15 residues. CDR3 protein: CASSLQGFGNQPQHF. The CDR3 coding sequence is TGTGCCAGCAGCTTGCAGGGATTCGGCAATCAGCCCCAGCATTTT.

This clone has just a few counts. V gene TRBV19 combines with J gene TRBJ2-1, with D possibly being TRBD2 (6 bases). The CDR3 totals 15 residues. Between the trimmed V and J ends, which lost 4 bases and 2 bases, there was a span of 12 bases. Germline CDR1 reads LNHDA; CDR2 reads SQIVND (reference sequence). The CDR3 coding sequence is TGTGCCAGTAGTACCCCAGGCGGGGCCTACAATGAGCAGTTCTTC. Protein: CASSTPGGAYNEQFF.

V is TRBV5-4 and J is TRBJ2-7; 13 nucleotides line up with TRBD2. The CDR3 consists of 15 residues. V shed 4 bases, J shed 2 bases, and the junction held 3 bases outside the gene matches. Looked up from germline, CDR1 is SGHNT and CDR2 is YYREEE (reference sequence). The CDR3 coding sequence is TGTGCCAGCAGCACAGGACTAGCGGGAGCCTACGAGCAGTACTTC. This sequence encodes CASSTGLAGAYEQYF.

The chain links TRBV6-5 to TRBJ2-3; 10 bases match TRBD2. CDR1 is MNHEY and CDR2 is SVGAGI in the germline V gene. The CDR3 runs 15 residues. V lost 5 bases and J lost 6; bases outside the gene matches: 8. CDR3: CASSNPSGRGDTQYF. Here the CDR3 DNA reads TGTGCCAGCAGTAACCCTAGCGGGAGAGGGGATACGCAGTATTTT.

V and J are TRBV30 and TRBJ1-2; 9 bases fit TRBD1. V gave up 5 bases and J gave up 4 bases; unmatched junction bases: 5. The CDR3 is 13 amino acids. In germline, CDR1 is GTSNPN, CDR2 SVGIG (reference sequence). This chain's CDR3 is CAWGGQGFYGYTF. CDR3 sequence (DNA): TGTGCCTGGGGGGGACAGGGATTCTATGGCTACACCTTC. Based on the CDR3 plus reference TRBV30 and TRBJ1-2, the full variable domain is SQTIHQWPATLVQPVGSPLSLECTVEGTSNPNLYWYRQAAGRGLQLLFYSVGIGQISSEVPQNLSASRPQDRQFILSSKKLLLSDSGFYLCAWGGQGFYGYTFGSGTRLTVV.

This clone appeared a few times. The chain has TRBV5-4 and TRBJ2-5; D possibly corresponds to TRBD2 (5 bases). Deletions cut 3 bases from V and 4 bases from J, with 13 bases between. Germline CDR1 reads SGHNT; CDR2 reads YYREEE (reference sequence). This CDR3 is 14 amino acids long. The CDR3 DNA reads TGTGCCAGCAGCTCGCCCGCACGGGGAGAGACCCAGTACTTC. It yields the protein CASSSPARGETQYF.